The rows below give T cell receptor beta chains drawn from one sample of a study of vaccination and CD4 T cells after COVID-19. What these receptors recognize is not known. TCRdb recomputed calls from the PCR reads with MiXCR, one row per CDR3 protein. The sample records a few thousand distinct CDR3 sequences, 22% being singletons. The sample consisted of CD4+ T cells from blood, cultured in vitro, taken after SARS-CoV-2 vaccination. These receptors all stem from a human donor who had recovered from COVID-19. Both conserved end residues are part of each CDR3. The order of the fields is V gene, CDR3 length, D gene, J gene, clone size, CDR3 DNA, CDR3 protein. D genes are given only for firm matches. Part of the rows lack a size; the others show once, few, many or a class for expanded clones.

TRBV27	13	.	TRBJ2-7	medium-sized	TGTGCCAGCAGCGTCGGAACCTCCTACGAGCAGTACTTC	CASSVGTSYEQYF
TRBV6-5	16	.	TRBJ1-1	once	TGTGCCAGCAGTACTCGACAGCGTGGAGGAAGGAGTGAAGCTTTCTTT	CASSTRQRGGRSEAFF
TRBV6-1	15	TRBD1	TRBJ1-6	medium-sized	TGTGCCAGCAGCCAAAGACAGGGGGCGTATTCACCCCTCCACTTT	CASSQRQGAYSPLHF
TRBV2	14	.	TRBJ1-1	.	TGTGCCAGCAGATTATACGGCGGGCGCACTGAAGCTTTCTTT	CASRLYGGRTEAFF
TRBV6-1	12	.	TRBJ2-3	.	TGTGCCAGCAGCCCTGTAAGGGATACGCAGTATTTT	CASSPVRDTQYF
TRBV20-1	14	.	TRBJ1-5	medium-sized	TGCAGTGCTAGAGTTGGGGGGGACCGTCAGCCCCAGCATTTT	CSARVGGDRQPQHF
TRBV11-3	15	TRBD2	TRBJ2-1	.	TGTGCCAGCAGCGAATCTAGCGGGGCAAACAATGAGCAGTTCTTC	CASSESSGANNEQFF
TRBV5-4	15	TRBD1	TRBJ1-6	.	TGTGCCAGCAGCTTGTTCGGGGGACAGAATTCACCCCTCCACTTT	CASSLFGGQNSPLHF
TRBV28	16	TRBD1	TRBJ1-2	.	TGTGCCAGCAGTTACCCCGCTATCGGACAGGGAGATGGCTACACCTTC	CASSYPAIGQGDGYTF
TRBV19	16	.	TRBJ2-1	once	TGTGCCAGTAGTGGTATCTTAGGACAGACCTACAATGAGCAGTTCTTC	CASSGILGQTYNEQFF
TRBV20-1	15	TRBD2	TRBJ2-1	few	TGCAGTGCTAGAGATATCCAGCGGGGGAACAATGAGCAGTTCTTC	CSARDIQRGNNEQFF
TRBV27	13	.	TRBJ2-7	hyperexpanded	TGTGCCAGCAGTTTAGGGCCAGCTTACGAGCAGTACTTC	CASSLGPAYEQYF
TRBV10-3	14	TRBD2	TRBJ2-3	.	TGTGCCGCCGGACTAGCGGGGGGCCTAGATACGCAGTATTTT	CAAGLAGGLDTQYF
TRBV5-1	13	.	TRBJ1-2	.	TGCGCCAGCAGCTCGGGGGGAGGCTATGGCTACACCTTC	CASSSGGGYGYTF
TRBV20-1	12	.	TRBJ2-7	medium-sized	TGCAGTGCTAGAGGGGGGAACTACGAGCAGTACTTC	CSARGGNYEQYF
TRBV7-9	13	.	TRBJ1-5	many	TGTGCCAGCGGTTTAGGGGGGGATCAGCCCCAGCATTTT	CASGLGGDQPQHF
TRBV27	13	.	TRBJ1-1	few	TGTGCCAGCAGTTCTGCAGGGATTCCTGAAGCTTTCTTT	CASSSAGIPEAFF
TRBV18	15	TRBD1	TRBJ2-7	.	TGTGCCAGCTCGCTTTACCGGGACAGCCTTTACGAGCAGTACTTC	CASSLYRDSLYEQYF
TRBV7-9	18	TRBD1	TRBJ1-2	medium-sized	TGTGCCAGCAGCCCGCTGGGACAGGGGGCCTCGGCCCGCTATGGCTACACCTTC	CASSPLGQGASARYGYTF
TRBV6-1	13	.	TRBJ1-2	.	TGTGCCAGCAGTCCTACACGGGCCACGGGGAACACCTTC	CASSPTRATGNTF
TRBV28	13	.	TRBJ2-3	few	TGTGCCAGCCAGCCGGCTGGGACAGATACGCAGTATTTT	CASQPAGTDTQYF
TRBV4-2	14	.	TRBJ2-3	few	TGTGCCAGCAGCCAACGCTCCCCCCCCGATACGCAGTATTTT	CASSQRSPPDTQYF
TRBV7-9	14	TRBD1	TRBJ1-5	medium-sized	TGTGCCAGCAGCTTAGGGGACAGTTATCAGCCCCAGCATTTT	CASSLGDSYQPQHF
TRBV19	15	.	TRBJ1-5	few	TGTGCCAGTAGTATCTGGGACGGGAACGCTCAGCCCCAGCATTTT	CASSIWDGNAQPQHF
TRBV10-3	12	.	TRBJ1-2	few	TGTGCCATCAGTGAACAGAACTATGGCTACACCTTC	CAISEQNYGYTF
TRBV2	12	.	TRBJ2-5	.	TGTGCCAGCAGTGACTTGGTGAAGACCCAGTACTTC	CASSDLVKTQYF
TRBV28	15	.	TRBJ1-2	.	TGTGCCAGCAGTTTTGGGAGCGTAAGGGGAGGTGGCTACACCTTC	CASSFGSVRGGGYTF
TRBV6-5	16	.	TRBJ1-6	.	TGTGCCAGCAGTTACGGGCAGGGGAAGGGTAATTCACCCCTCCACTTT	CASSYGQGKGNSPLHF
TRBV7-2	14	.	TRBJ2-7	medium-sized	TGTGCCAGCACCCTAAGAGGCAGCCCCTACGAGCAGTACTTC	CASTLRGSPYEQYF
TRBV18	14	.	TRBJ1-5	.	TGTGCCAGCTCACCGGGACGGACCAATCAGCCCCAGCATTTT	CASSPGRTNQPQHF
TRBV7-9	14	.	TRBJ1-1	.	TGTGCCAGCAGCGGGGGGGGGAGGAACACTGAAGCTTTCTTT	CASSGGGRNTEAFF
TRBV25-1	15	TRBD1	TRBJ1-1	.	TGTGCCAGCAGTGACTTATACCCGGGACAGGCTGAAGCTTTCTTT	CASSDLYPGQAEAFF
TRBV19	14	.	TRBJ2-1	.	TGTGCCAGTAGGAGCGTAGGCTCCTACAATGAGCAGTTCTTC	CASRSVGSYNEQFF
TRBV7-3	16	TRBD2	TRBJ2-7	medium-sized	TGTGCCAGCAGCCCCTCGGGACTAGCGGCCTTCTACGAGCAGTACTTC	CASSPSGLAAFYEQYF
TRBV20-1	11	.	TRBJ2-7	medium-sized	TGCAGTGCTCTACAGGTCTCCGAGCAGTACTTC	CSALQVSEQYF
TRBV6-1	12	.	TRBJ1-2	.	TGTGCCAGCAGCCGAGTAGTCTATGGCTACACCTTC	CASSRVVYGYTF
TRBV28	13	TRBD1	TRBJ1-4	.	TGTGCCAGCAGTCGACAGGGGCGGGAAAAACTGTTTTTT	CASSRQGREKLFF
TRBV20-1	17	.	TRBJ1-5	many	TGCAGTGCTAGAGATTCGGGCACAGGGCTGTTCAATCAGCCCCAGCATTTT	CSARDSGTGLFNQPQHF
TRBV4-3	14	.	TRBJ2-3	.	TGCGCCAGCAGCCCTCTAGCTGGCACAGATACGCAGTATTTT	CASSPLAGTDTQYF
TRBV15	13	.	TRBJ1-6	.	TGTGCCACCAGCAAGTTTCAAGGTTCACCCCTCCACTTT	CATSKFQGSPLHF
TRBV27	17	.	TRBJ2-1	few	TGTGCCAGCAGACCTAAACACCGATCGAGCTCCTACAATGAGCAGTTCTTC	CASRPKHRSSSYNEQFF
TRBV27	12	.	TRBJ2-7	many	TGTGCCAGCAGTTTATCAGGATACGAGCAGTACTTC	CASSLSGYEQYF
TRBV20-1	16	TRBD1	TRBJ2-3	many	TGCAGTGCTTCCCGGCCCCAGACAGGGAACGAGGATACGCAGTATTTT	CSASRPQTGNEDTQYF